Sequencing of this T cell receptor beta chain was carried out in a study of CD8 T cells in Susac syndrome. After extraction with the RNeasy kit, about 0.5 to 1 ug of the RNA was reverse transcribed using random hexamers. Amplification of TCR beta CDR3 was carried out by immunoSEQ multiplex PCR, which covered 54 Vbeta and 13 Jbeta segments. MiXCR, applied by TCRdb to the immunoSEQ multiplex PCR reads, yields one record per CDR3 protein. The sample gives 250,000 to 300,000 distinct CDR3 sequences, around 89% of which show up once; around 0.18% is in the top ten. The T cells that were sequenced for TCR beta were CD8+ and CD4+ cells from blood. The multiple sclerosis control group consisted of treatment-naive patients whose relapsing-remitting disease, which was either stable or active, fulfilled revised McDonald criteria. Negative isolation was used for CD8+ and CD4+ T cells, and FACS enrichment was applied to TEMRA cells.

CDR3 length: 16 residues. V was pared by 5 bases and J by 5 bases, with 12 bases of the junction left unmatched. Germline CDR1 reads MNHEY; CDR2 reads SMNVEV (reference sequence). This TCR derives from a human donor with multiple sclerosis. Sequencing was carried out using CD8+ T cells from PBMCs. This sequence joins TRBV27 and TRBJ1-2; 9 nucleotides agree with TRBD1. CDR3 sequence reads: CASSNSGQGLLYGYTF. The CDR3, as DNA: TGTGCCAGCAGTAACTCGGGACAGGGACTTCTGTATGGCTACACCTTC.